Presented here are 21 T cell receptor beta chains from one specimen sequenced in a study of blood T cell repertoires in COVID-19. Method: immunoSEQ multiplex PCR; TCRdb's copy keeps in-frame clones and lacks some. The sample contains around 220,000 clones, approximately 90% of which appear only once. Material: PBMCs or T cells enriched from blood (not recorded which). Source of these receptors: a woman under 40 with acute COVID-19.

The gene calls are TRBV7-2 and TRBJ2-5, with D maybe TRBD1 (6 bases). The CDR3 sequence is 13 residues long. The germline V and J ends were trimmed by 4 bases and 3 bases, with 9 bases remaining between them. The V gene's germline CDR1 is SGHTA and CDR2 FQGNSA. The CDR3 DNA follows: TGTGCCAGCAGCTACAGGGAAGAAGAGACCCAGTACTTC. Translation gives CASSYREEETQYF.

This clone was seen many times. The rearrangement links TRBV27 to TRBJ1-1; perhaps TRBD1 as D (5 bases). V gave up 5 bases and J gave up 4 bases, with 17 bases separating them. The CDR3 length is 15 residues. Germline V gene sequence: CDR1 MNHEY, CDR2 SMNVEV (reference sequence). The CDR3 reads CASSLNSRGITEAFF. In nucleotides, the CDR3 is TGTGCCAGCAGTCTCAACTCCCGGGGGATCACTGAAGCTTTCTTT.

V usage is TRBV6-5 and J usage is TRBJ1-2; D is ambiguous. The CDR3 runs to 12 residues. In germline, CDR1 is MNHEY, CDR2 SVGAGI. Between the trimmed V and J ends, which lost 8 bases and 8 bases, there was a span of 15 bases. The CDR3 DNA reads TGTGCCAGCTCAAGAGTTCTCCAAGGCTACACCTTC. Translated: CASSRVLQGYTF.

J is TRBJ1-2 and V is TRBV30, with TRBD1 matching over 10 bases. This CDR3 is built from 15 residues. Unmatched junction bases numbered 7, after V lost 2 bases and J lost 4 bases. From germline, CDR1 is GTSNPN and CDR2 SVGIG (reference sequence). CDR3 bases: TGTGCCTGGAGTTCCAGACAGGGGGCGTTCTATGGCTACACCTTC. It is translated as CAWSSRQGAFYGYTF.

This clone appeared once. V and J are TRBV4-1 and TRBJ2-5; a weak D match, TRBD1 (5 bases). The CDR3 covers 14 residues. Germline CDR1 MGHRA, CDR2 YSYEKL. Trimming removed 3 bases at V and 5 bases at J, with 13 bases between. Written as DNA, the CDR3 is TGCGCCAGCAGCCACGCAGGGATTACCGAGACCCAGTACTTC. This encodes CASSHAGITETQYF.

The gene calls are TRBV9 and TRBJ2-1, with TRBD2 matching over 13 bases. This CDR3 spans 15 amino acids. Germline V gene data show CDR1 as SGDLS and CDR2 as YYNGEE. V shed 0 bases and J 13 bases; nucleotides not matched to a gene: 7. CDR3 in DNA: TGTGCCAGCAGCGTAGAGGTGCTGGGACTAGCGGGACAGTTCTTC. Its protein product is CASSVEVLGLAGQFF.

The table lists this clone with a count of one. The CDR3 loop reads CASSLDRVARSAFF. DNA of the CDR3: TGCGCCAGCAGCTTGGACAGGGTAGCCAGATCCGCTTTCTTT. V and J are TRBV5-1 and TRBJ1-1; D possibly corresponds to TRBD1 (6 bases). Germline V gene data show CDR1 as SGHRS and CDR2 as YFSETQ. The CDR3 is 14 amino acids. V was shortened by 0 bases and J by 11 bases, with 17 bases between the two germline ends.

V usage is TRBV5-4 and J usage is TRBJ2-7; 7 positions agree with TRBD2. This CDR3 contains 15 residues. The V gene's germline CDR1 is SGHNT and CDR2 YYREEE (reference sequence). The ends lost 4 bases at V and 2 bases at J; junction bases unmatched: 9. Written as DNA, the CDR3 is TGTGCCAGCAGCCCAGGGCGGGGGAGTACCTACGAGCAGTACTTC. This codes for CASSPGRGSTYEQYF. The complete variable domain, with remaining parts taken from reference TRBV5-4 and TRBJ2-7, reads ETGVTQSPTHLIKTRGQQVTLRCSSQSGHNTVSWYQQALGQGPQFIFQYYREEENGRGNFPPRFSGLQFPNYSSELNVNALELDDSALYLCASSPGRGSTYEQYFGPGTRLTVT.

The CDR3 nucleotides read TGTGCCAGCAGTTACTCTCACGGGGGGGGAGGCGAGCAGTACTTC. This translates into CASSYSHGGGGEQYF. The rearrangement links TRBV6-6 to TRBJ2-7; 8 positions agree with TRBD2. The V segment lost 0 bases and the J segment 6 bases; nucleotides outside the gene matches: 7. Germline CDR1 and CDR2: MNHNY and SVGAGI (reference sequence). The CDR3 loop spans 15 amino acids.

The V gene is TRBV6-1, the J gene TRBJ2-1; 13 bases line up with TRBD2. Per germline, CDR1 MNHNS and CDR2 SASEGT. After removal of 4 bases from V and 4 bases from J, the junction contained 7 bases not matched to a gene. CDR3 length: 17 amino acids. The CDR3 sequence: CASSALTSGGAYNEQFF. The CDR3 DNA follows: TGTGCCAGCAGTGCCCTAACTAGCGGGGGGGCGTACAATGAGCAGTTCTTC.

The rearrangement links TRBV5-4 to TRBJ2-5, with 11 nucleotides matching TRBD2. The germline CDR1 and CDR2 sequences are SGHNT and YYREEE (reference sequence). The CDR3 runs 16 residues. Losses at the gene ends were 4 bases for V and 3 bases for J; bases not matched to a gene: 8. CDR3: CASSPRTSGYEETQYF. The CDR3 nucleotides read TGTGCCAGCAGCCCACGGACTAGCGGGTATGAAGAGACCCAGTACTTC.

The chain is built from TRBV3-1 (or the pseudogene TRBV3-2) and TRBJ2-2; the match to TRBD2 covers 9 bases. The CDR3 contains 17 residues. Germline V gives CDR1 LGHDT, CDR2 YNNKEL (reference sequence). Losses at the gene ends were 4 bases for V and 4 bases for J; bases not matched to a gene: 10. CDR3 protein: CASSLRKPRGGTGELFF. The CDR3 region has the DNA TGTGCCAGCAGCCTTAGGAAGCCGCGGGGGGGCACCGGGGAGCTGTTTTTT.

The gene calls are TRBV18 and TRBJ2-7; TRBD1 matches at 8 bases. Germline assignment: CDR1 KGHSH and CDR2 LQKENI. The CDR3 loop spans 14 amino acids. The V segment lost 7 bases and the J segment 6 bases; nucleotides outside the gene matches: 11. The CDR3 sequence is CASCPYPTGGEQYF. CDR3 bases: TGTGCCAGCTGTCCATATCCCACAGGGGGCGAGCAGTACTTC.

The V and J genes are TRBV28 and TRBJ2-4; D is ambiguous. The CDR3 runs 14 residues. V gave up 6 bases and J gave up 0 bases, with 9 bases separating them. Germline V CDR1 and CDR2: MDHEN, SYDVKM. CDR3 nucleotide sequence: TGTGCCAGCAGGACACCTCTAGCCAAAAACATTCAGTACTTC. Its protein is CASRTPLAKNIQYF. The variable domain in full, with the rest retrieved from reference TRBV28 and TRBJ2-4, is DVKVTQSSRYLVKRTGEKVFLECVQDMDHENMFWYRQDPGLGLRLIYFSYDVKMKEKGDIPEGYSVSREKKERFSLILESASTNQTSMYLCASRTPLAKNIQYFGAGTRLSVL.

Comment on this clone: At one of its ends the junction is not consistent with the germline gene, which may arise from a read error. CDR3 loop: CASSRGGTYEQYF. The DNA for the CDR3 is TGTGCTAGCAGCCGGGGGGGGACCTACGAGCAGTACTTC. V usage is TRBV7-7 and J usage is TRBJ2-7; 8 bases are shared with TRBD2. This CDR3 contains 13 residues. Germline V gene lookup returns CDR1 SSHAT and CDR2 FNYEAQ (reference sequence).

The V and J genes are TRBV7-3 and TRBJ2-5; D not certain. Trimming stripped 3 bases from V and 2 bases from J, with 10 bases between. Germline assignment: CDR1 SGHTA and CDR2 FQGTGA. This CDR3 comprises 14 residues. CDR3 sequence: CASSLSLAQETQYF. As DNA, the CDR3 is TGTGCCAGCAGCTTGTCTTTAGCACAAGAGACCCAGTACTTC.

The chain uses TRBV11-1 and TRBJ2-1; 10 bases agree with TRBD2. V gave up 5 bases and J gave up 4 bases; unmatched junction bases: 8. CDR1 and CDR2 (germline): SGHAT, FQDESV (reference sequence). CDR3 length equals 16 residues. The CDR3 loop is CASSPEAGGLYNEQFF. Written as DNA, the CDR3 is TGTGCCAGCAGCCCCGAAGCGGGAGGGCTTTACAATGAGCAGTTCTTC.

This clone came up a few times. The gene calls are TRBV10-2 and TRBJ1-5; TRBD1 might be the D (5 bases). This CDR3 contains 14 residues. CDR1 and CDR2 (germline): WSHSY, SAAADI. Trimming shortened V by 7 bases and J by 0 bases, and 10 bases separated the two germline ends. The CDR3 is CASTRQGSNQPQHF. The CDR3 region has the DNA TGCGCCAGCACAAGGCAGGGTAGCAATCAGCCCCAGCATTTT.

The chain couples TRBV5-1 to TRBJ1-1; D ambiguous. Trimming shortened V by 0 bases and J by 2 bases, and 17 bases separated the two germline ends. This CDR3 region has 17 residues. Germline V gene lookup returns CDR1 SGHRS and CDR2 YFSETQ. The DNA for the CDR3 is TGCGCCAGCAGCTTGGTAATGAAAGGGAGCCTAAACACTGAAGCTTTCTTT. Its translation: CASSLVMKGSLNTEAFF.

The V gene is TRBV6-5, the J gene TRBJ1-5; possibly TRBD1 for D (6 bases). The V gene's germline CDR1 is MNHEY and CDR2 SVGAGI. This CDR3 region has 12 residues. With 8 bases removed from V and 5 bases from J, the gap between germline ends came to 10 bases. As DNA, the CDR3 is TGTGCCAGCGGTTCAGGGGATCAGCCCCAGCATTTT. Encoded protein: CASGSGDQPQHF.

V is TRBV9 and J is TRBJ2-7, with 10 bases that match TRBD2. The CDR3 spans 15 residues. V trimming: 0 bases; J trimming: 2 bases; junction bases outside the gene matches: 2. Germline-derived CDR1 and CDR2 are SGDLS and YYNGEE. This CDR3 reads CASSVGTSGTYEQYF. The CDR3 coding sequence is TGTGCCAGCAGCGTAGGGACTAGCGGAACCTACGAGCAGTACTTC.